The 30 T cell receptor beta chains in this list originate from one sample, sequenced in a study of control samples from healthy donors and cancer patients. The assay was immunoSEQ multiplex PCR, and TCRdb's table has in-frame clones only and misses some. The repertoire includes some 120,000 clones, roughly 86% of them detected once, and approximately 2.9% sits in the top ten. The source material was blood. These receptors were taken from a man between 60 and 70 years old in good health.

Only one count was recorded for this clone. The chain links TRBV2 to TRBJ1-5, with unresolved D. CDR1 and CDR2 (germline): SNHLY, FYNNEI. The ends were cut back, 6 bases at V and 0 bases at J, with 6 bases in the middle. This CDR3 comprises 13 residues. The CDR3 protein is CASRDYSNQPQHF. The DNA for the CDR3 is TGTGCCAGCAGGGATTATAGCAATCAGCCCCAGCATTTT.

The CDR3 region is CAISESGGFDTQYF. In DNA form, the CDR3 reads TGTGCCATCAGTGAATCAGGGGGCTTTGATACGCAGTATTTT. The chain employs TRBV10-3 and TRBJ2-3, with 8 bases lining up with TRBD1. Germline CDR1 is ENHRY and CDR2 is SYGVKD. CDR3 size: 14 residues. Trimming at V came to 3 bases and at J to 6 bases, leaving 5 bases not matched to a gene.

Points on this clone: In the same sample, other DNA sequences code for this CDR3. Here the CDR3 reads CSVGGVNQPQHF. The CDR3 coding sequence is TGCAGCGTTGGAGGGGTAAATCAGCCCCAGCATTTT. The V gene is TRBV29-1, the J gene TRBJ1-5; D is possibly TRBD1 (5 bases). Germline loops: CDR1 SQVTM, CDR2 ANQGSEA. The V gene lost 4 bases and the J gene lost 4 bases, with 8 bases spanning the gap. The CDR3 is 12 amino acids.

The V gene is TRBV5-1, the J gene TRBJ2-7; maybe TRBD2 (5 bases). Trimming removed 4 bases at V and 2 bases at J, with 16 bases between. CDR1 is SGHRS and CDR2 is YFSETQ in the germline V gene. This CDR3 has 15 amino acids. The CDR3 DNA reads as TGCGCCAGCAGCCCCCCTGCGGGCGGAGCCTACGAGCAGTACTTC. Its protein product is CASSPPAGGAYEQYF. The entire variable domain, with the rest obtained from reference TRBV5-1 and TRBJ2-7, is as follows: KAGVTQTPRYLIKTRGQQVTLSCSPISGHRSVSWYQQTPGQGLQFLFEYFSETQRNKGNFPGRFSGRQFSNSRSEMNVSTLELGDSALYLCASSPPAGGAYEQYFGPGTRLTVT.

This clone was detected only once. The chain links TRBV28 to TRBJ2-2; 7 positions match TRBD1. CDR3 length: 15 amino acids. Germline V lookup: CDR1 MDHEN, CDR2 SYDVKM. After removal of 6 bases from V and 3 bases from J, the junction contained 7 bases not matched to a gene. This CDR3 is CASRASGTDTGELFF. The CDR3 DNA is TGTGCCAGCAGGGCCTCCGGGACAGACACCGGGGAGCTGTTTTTT.

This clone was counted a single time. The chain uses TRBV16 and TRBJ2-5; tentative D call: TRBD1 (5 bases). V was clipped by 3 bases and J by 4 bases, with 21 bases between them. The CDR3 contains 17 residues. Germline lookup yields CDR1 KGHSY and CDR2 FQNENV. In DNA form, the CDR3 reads TGTGCCAGCAGCCAGGACGGCTCAGGGAATGAAGGAGAGACCCAGTACTTC. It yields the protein CASSQDGSGNEGETQYF.

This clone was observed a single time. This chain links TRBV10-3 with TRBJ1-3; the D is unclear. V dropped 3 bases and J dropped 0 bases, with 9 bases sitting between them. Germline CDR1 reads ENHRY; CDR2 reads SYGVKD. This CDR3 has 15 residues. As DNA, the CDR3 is TGTGCCATCAGTGACTCGGGCCGCTCTGGAAACACCATATATTTT. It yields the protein CAISDSGRSGNTIYF.

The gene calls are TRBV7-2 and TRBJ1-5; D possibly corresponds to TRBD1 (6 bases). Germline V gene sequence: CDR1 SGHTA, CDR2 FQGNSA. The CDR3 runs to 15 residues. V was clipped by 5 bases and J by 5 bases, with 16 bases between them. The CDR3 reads CASSENYRDDQPQHF. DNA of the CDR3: TGTGCCAGCAGCGAGAACTACAGGGACGATCAGCCCCAGCATTTT. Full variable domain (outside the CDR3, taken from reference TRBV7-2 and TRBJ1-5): GAGVSQSPSNKVTEKGKDVELRCDPISGHTALYWYRQSLGQGLEFLIYFQGNSAPDKSGLPSDRFSAERTGGSVSTLTIQRTQQEDSAVYLCASSENYRDDQPQHFGDGTRLSIL.

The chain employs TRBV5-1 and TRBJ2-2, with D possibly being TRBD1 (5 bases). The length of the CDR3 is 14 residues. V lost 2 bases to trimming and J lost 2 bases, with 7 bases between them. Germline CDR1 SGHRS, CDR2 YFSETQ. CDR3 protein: CASSLQDNTGELFF. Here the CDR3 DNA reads TGCGCCAGCAGCTTACAGGATAACACCGGGGAGCTGTTTTTT. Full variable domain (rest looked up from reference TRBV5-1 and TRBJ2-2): KAGVTQTPRYLIKTRGQQVTLSCSPISGHRSVSWYQQTPGQGLQFLFEYFSETQRNKGNFPGRFSGRQFSNSRSEMNVSTLELGDSALYLCASSLQDNTGELFFGEGSRLTVL.

DNA of the CDR3: TGTGCCAGCAGTTTGTCCAGGGGGTTCAACTATGGCTACACCTTC. This sequence encodes CASSLSRGFNYGYTF. J is TRBJ1-2 and V is TRBV6-2 or TRBV6-3; TRBD1 agrees at 7 bases. The ends lost 4 bases at V and 2 bases at J; junction bases unmatched: 7. The length of the CDR3 is 15 residues. Germline CDR1 reads MNHEY; CDR2 reads SVGEGT.

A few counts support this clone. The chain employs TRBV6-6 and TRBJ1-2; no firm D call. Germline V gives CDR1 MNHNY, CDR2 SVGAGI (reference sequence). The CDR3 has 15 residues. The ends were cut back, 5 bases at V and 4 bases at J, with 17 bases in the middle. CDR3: CASSPTEILTYGYTF. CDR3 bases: TGTGCCAGCAGTCCGACCGAGATCCTTACCTATGGCTACACCTTC.

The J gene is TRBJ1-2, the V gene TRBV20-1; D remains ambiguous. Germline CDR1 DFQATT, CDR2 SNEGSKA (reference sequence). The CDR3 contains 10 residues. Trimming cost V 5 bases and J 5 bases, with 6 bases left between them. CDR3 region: CSAFRYGYTF. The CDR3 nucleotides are TGCAGTGCTTTTAGGTATGGCTACACCTTC.

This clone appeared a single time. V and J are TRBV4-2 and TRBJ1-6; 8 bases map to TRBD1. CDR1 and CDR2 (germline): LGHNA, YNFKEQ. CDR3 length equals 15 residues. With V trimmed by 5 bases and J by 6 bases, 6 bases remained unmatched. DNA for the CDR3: TGTGCCAGCAGCTTACAAGACAGGGGTAATTCACCCCTCCACTTT. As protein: CASSLQDRGNSPLHF.

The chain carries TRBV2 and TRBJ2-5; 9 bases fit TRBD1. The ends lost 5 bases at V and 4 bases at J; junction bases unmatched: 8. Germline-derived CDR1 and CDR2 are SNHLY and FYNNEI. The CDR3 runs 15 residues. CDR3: CASSIQGARGETQYF. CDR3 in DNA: TGTGCCAGCAGTATACAGGGGGCCAGGGGAGAGACCCAGTACTTC.

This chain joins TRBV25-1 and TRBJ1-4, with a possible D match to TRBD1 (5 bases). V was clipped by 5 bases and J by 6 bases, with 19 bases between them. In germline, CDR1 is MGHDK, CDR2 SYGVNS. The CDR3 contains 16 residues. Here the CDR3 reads CASSRTAGLRDEKLFF. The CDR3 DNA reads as TGTGCCAGCAGTAGAACGGCAGGGTTGAGGGATGAAAAACTGTTTTTT.

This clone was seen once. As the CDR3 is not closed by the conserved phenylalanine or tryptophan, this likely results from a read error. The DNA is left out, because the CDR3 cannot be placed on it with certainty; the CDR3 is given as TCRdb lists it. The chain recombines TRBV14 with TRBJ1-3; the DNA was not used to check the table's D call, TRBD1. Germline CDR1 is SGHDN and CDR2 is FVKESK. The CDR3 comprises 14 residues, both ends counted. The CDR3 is CASSQDPRRSDSLN.

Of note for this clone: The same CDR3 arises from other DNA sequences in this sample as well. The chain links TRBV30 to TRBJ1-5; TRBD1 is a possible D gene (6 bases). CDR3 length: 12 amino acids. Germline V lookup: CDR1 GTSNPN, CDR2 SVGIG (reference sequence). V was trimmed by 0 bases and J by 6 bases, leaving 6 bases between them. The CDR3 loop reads CAWSVQGQPQHF. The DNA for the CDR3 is TGTGCCTGGAGTGTACAGGGTCAGCCCCAGCATTTT. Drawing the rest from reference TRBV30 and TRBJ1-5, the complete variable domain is SQTIHQWPATLVQPVGSPLSLECTVEGTSNPNLYWYRQAAGRGLQLLFYSVGIGQISSEVPQNLSASRPQDRQFILSSKKLLLSDSGFYLCAWSVQGQPQHFGDGTRLSIL.

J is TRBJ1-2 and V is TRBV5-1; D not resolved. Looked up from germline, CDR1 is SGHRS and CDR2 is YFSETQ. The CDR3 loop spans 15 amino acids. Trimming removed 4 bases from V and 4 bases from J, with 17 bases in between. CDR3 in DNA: TGCGCCAGCAGCCCGGACGGTTTGGTGGTCTATGGCTACACCTTC. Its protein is CASSPDGLVVYGYTF.

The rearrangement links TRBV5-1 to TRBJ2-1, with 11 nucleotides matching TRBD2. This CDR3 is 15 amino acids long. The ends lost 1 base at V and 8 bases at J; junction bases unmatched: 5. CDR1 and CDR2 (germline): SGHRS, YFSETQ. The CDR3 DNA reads TGCGCCAGCAGCTTGCCTAGCGGGGGGCGGGATGAGCAGTTCTTC. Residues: CASSLPSGGRDEQFF. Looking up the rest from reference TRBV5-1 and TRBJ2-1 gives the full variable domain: KAGVTQTPRYLIKTRGQQVTLSCSPISGHRSVSWYQQTPGQGLQFLFEYFSETQRNKGNFPGRFSGRQFSNSRSEMNVSTLELGDSALYLCASSLPSGGRDEQFFGPGTRLTVL.

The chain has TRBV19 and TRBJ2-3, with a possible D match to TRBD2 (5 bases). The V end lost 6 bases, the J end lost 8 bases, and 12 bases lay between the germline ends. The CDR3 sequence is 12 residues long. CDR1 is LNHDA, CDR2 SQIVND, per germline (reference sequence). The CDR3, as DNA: TGTGCCAGTAGCACAACAGCGGCTACGCAGTATTTT. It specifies CASSTTAATQYF.

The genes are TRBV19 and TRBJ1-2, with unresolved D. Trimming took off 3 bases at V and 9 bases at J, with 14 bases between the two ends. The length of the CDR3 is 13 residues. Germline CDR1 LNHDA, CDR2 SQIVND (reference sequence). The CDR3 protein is CASSIGSGERYTF. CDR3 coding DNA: TGTGCCAGTAGTATTGGGAGCGGGGAGCGCTACACCTTC.

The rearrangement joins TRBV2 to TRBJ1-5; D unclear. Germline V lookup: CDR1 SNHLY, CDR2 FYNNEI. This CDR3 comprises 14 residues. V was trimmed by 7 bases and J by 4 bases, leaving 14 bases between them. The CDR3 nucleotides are TGTGCCAGCATACGGGGAATAGGGAATCAGCCCCAGCATTTT. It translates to CASIRGIGNQPQHF.

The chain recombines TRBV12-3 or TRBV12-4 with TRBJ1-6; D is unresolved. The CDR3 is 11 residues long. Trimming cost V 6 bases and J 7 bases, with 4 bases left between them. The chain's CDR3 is CASSRNSPLHF. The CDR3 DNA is TGTGCCAGCAGCAGGAATTCACCCCTCCACTTT.

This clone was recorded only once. DNA of the CDR3: TGTGCCAGCAGCCGTAACCTCATTGGGAATGAAAAACTGTTTTTT. This codes for CASSRNLIGNEKLFF. The chain combines TRBV14 with TRBJ1-4; D remains ambiguous. Germline loops: CDR1 SGHDN, CDR2 FVKESK. The V end was cut by 4 bases, the J end by 5 bases, with 14 bases between. The CDR3 length is 15 residues.

The CDR3 is CASSLTGGATEAFF. In DNA form, the CDR3 reads TGTGCCAGCAGTTTAACAGGGGGCGCAACTGAAGCTTTCTTT. This chain uses TRBV28 with TRBJ1-1; 9 positions agree with TRBD1. The V and J ends lost 2 bases and 5 bases, in that order; junction bases with no gene match: 3. CDR3 length: 14 amino acids. In germline, CDR1 is MDHEN, CDR2 SYDVKM.

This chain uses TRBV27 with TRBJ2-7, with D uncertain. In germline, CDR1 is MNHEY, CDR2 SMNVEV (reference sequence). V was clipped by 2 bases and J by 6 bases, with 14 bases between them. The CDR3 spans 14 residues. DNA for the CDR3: TGTGCCAGCAGTTTAATTGCTGGGGAAGGCGAGCAGTACTTC. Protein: CASSLIAGEGEQYF.

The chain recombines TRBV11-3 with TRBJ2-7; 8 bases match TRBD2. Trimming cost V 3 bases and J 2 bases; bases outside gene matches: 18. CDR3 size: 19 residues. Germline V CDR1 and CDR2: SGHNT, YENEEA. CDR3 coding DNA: TGTGCCAGCAGCTTGAGAGCGGGGGTCCTACAGTGTTTTCCCTACGAGCAGTACTTC. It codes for CASSLRAGVLQCFPYEQYF. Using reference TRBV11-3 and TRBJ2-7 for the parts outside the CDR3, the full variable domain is EAGVVQSPRYKIIEKKQPVAFWCNPISGHNTLYWYLQNLGQGPELLIRYENEEAVDDSQLPKDRFSAERLKGVDSTLKIQPAELGDSAVYLCASSLRAGVLQCFPYEQYFGPGTRLTVT.

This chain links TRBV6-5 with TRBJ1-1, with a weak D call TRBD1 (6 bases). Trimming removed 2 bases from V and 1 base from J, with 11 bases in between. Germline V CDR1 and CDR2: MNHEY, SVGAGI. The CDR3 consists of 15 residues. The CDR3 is CASSYARGENTEAFF. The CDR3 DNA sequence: TGTGCCAGCAGTTACGCTAGGGGGGAGAACACTGAAGCTTTCTTT.

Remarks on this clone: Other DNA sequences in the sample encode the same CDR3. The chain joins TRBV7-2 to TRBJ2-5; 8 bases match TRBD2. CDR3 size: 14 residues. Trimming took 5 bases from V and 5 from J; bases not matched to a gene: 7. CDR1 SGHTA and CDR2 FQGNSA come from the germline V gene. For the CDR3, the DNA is TGTGCCAGCAGCCCAAGGAGCGGGGGTGAGACCCAGTACTTC. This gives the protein CASSPRSGGETQYF.

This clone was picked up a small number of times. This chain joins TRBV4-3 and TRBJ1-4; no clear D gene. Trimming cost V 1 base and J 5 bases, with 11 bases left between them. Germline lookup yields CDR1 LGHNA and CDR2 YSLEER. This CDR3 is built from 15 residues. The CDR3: CASSQGEWNNEKLFF. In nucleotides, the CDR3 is TGCGCCAGCAGCCAAGGGGAATGGAACAATGAAAAACTGTTTTTT.